One and the same sample provided the 17 T cell receptor beta chains below, sequenced in a study of glioma-infiltrating T cells after dendritic cell vaccination. Sequencing was performed with immunoSEQ multiplex PCR; in TCRdb, only in-frame clones are kept and a portion is missing. The sample holds 75,000 to 85,000 clones, 87% seen once. Time point: after dendritic cell vaccination, including at tumor progression/relapse. Sequenced here: blood, sampled after dendritic cell vaccination. Receptors were obtained from a human donor with glioblastoma.

CDR3 DNA sequence: TGTGCCAGCACCCGAGACGGAGGCCCATGGACCGGGGAGCTGTTTTTT. Protein product: CASTRDGGPWTGELFF. The chain uses TRBV7-8 and TRBJ2-2; a possible D gene is TRBD2 (5 bases). The CDR3 is 16 residues long. Germline CDR1 SGHVS, CDR2 FQNEAQ. The V end lost 7 bases, the J end lost 5 bases, and 20 bases lay between the germline ends.

V and J are TRBV6-1 and TRBJ1-1; maybe TRBD1 (6 bases). This CDR3 spans 13 amino acids. Germline V gene sequence: CDR1 MNHNS, CDR2 SASEGT. V gave up 0 bases and J gave up 12 bases, with 14 bases separating them. In DNA form, the CDR3 reads TGTGCCAGCAGTGAAGCGGGGGGGCTTAAGACTTTCTTT. Translating it yields CASSEAGGLKTFF.

The chain joins TRBV14 to TRBJ2-7, with TRBD2 as a possible D gene (6 bases). V was pared by 0 bases and J by 5 bases, with 11 bases between. The CDR3 spans 14 residues. Germline CDR1 is SGHDN and CDR2 is FVKESK. CDR3 region: CASSQDTGDNEQYF. Written as DNA, the CDR3 is TGTGCCAGCAGCCAAGACACGGGGGATAACGAGCAGTACTTC.

This rearrangement joins TRBV7-3 to TRBJ2-2; 7 positions agree with TRBD2. Germline values: CDR1 SGHTA, CDR2 FQGTGA. V was pared by 5 bases and J by 1 base, with 7 bases of the junction left unmatched. There are 16 residues in the CDR3. The DNA for the CDR3 is TGTGCCAGCAGCGCCCTAGGGAGGGTGAACACCGGGGAGCTGTTTTTT. This codes for CASSALGRVNTGELFF. Full variable domain (missing parts from reference TRBV7-3 and TRBJ2-2): GAGVSQTPSNKVTEKGKYVELRCDPISGHTALYWYRQSLGQGPEFLIYFQGTGAADDSGLPNDRFFAVRPEGSVSTLKIQRTERGDSAVYLCASSALGRVNTGELFFGEGSRLTVL.

The chain employs TRBV5-1 and TRBJ2-3, with 8 bases aligning to TRBD1. The J segment lost 2 bases and the V segment lost 1 base, leaving 9 bases of the junction unmatched. Germline V gives CDR1 SGHRS, CDR2 YFSETQ. The CDR3 consists of 17 residues. The CDR3 sequence: CASSLSGQALITDTQYF. The CDR3 DNA sequence: TGCGCCAGCAGCTTGTCGGGACAGGCTTTAATCACAGATACGCAGTATTTT.

This chain links TRBV6-5 with TRBJ2-1; D is unresolved. CDR1 is MNHEY, CDR2 SVGAGI, per germline. V was cut by 0 bases and J by 0 bases, with 9 bases left in between. This CDR3 is built from 16 residues. CDR3 protein: CASSYSKESSYNEQFF. CDR3 DNA sequence: TGTGCCAGCAGTTACTCTAAGGAGAGCTCCTACAATGAGCAGTTCTTC.

The chain recombines TRBV20-1 with TRBJ2-3; 7 bases fit TRBD1. Per the germline V gene, CDR1 is DFQATT and CDR2 is SNEGSKA (reference sequence). V was pared by 4 bases and J by 6 bases, with 1 base of the junction left unmatched. This CDR3 is built from 11 residues. The CDR3 is CSAKGADTQYF. CDR3 in DNA: TGCAGTGCTAAGGGGGCGGATACGCAGTATTTT.

V gene TRBV5-1 combines with J gene TRBJ2-3; a weak D match, TRBD1 (5 bases). CDR1 and CDR2 from the germline V gene are SGHRS and YFSETQ. The V and J ends lost 0 bases and 5 bases respectively, with 10 bases between them. The CDR3 runs to 14 residues. In DNA form, the CDR3 reads TGCGCCAGCAGCTTGGGACAGAAGGGAGATACGCAGTATTTT. Translated: CASSLGQKGDTQYF.

The chain joins TRBV7-9 to TRBJ1-4; possibly TRBD1 for D (6 bases). Germline loops: CDR1 SEHNR, CDR2 FQNEAQ (reference sequence). This CDR3 comprises 15 residues. The V end was cut by 3 bases, the J end by 1 base, with 9 bases between. The CDR3 region is CASSFDRRTNEKLFF. CDR3 nucleotides: TGTGCCAGCAGCTTTGACAGGCGAACTAATGAAAAACTGTTTTTT. Using reference TRBV7-9 and TRBJ1-4 for the parts outside the CDR3, the full variable domain is DTGVSQNPRHKITKRGQNVTFRCDPISEHNRLYWYRQTLGQGPEFLTYFQNEAQLEKSRLLSDRFSAERPKGSFSTLEIQRTEQGDSAMYLCASSFDRRTNEKLFFGSGTQLSVL.

V and J are TRBV11-2 and TRBJ2-3; TRBD2 matches 8 bases. Germline V gene sequence: CDR1 SGHAT, CDR2 FQNNGV. CDR3 length equals 15 residues. J was trimmed by 5 bases and V by 5 bases; bases with no gene match: 9. This chain's CDR3 is CASSPGAGGEDTQYF. The CDR3 bases are TGTGCCAGCAGCCCAGGGGCGGGGGGAGAAGATACGCAGTATTTT.

The rearrangement joins TRBV6-5 to TRBJ1-2, with D possibly matching TRBD1 (5 bases). The CDR3 has 14 amino acids. Trimming left V 0 bases short and J 8 bases short, with 13 bases between. Germline CDR1 is MNHEY and CDR2 is SVGAGI. As DNA, the CDR3 is TGTGCCAGCAGTTACTCGGGGCTGGGCGAGGGCTACACCTTC. Encoded protein: CASSYSGLGEGYTF.

This chain links TRBV6-6 with TRBJ2-1; possibly TRBD2 for D (6 bases). Germline assignment: CDR1 MNHNY and CDR2 SVGAGI (reference sequence). The CDR3 is 13 residues long. Trimming pared 6 bases from V and 4 bases from J, leaving 10 bases between. The chain's CDR3 is CASRLAEYNEQFF. The CDR3 region has the DNA TGTGCCAGCAGACTAGCCGAATACAATGAGCAGTTCTTC.

This clone was observed once. The chain combines TRBV2 with TRBJ1-2; TRBD1 might be the D (5 bases). Trimming stripped 7 bases from V and 7 bases from J, with 10 bases between. This CDR3 has 11 amino acids. CDR1 is SNHLY, CDR2 FYNNEI, per germline. In nucleotides, the CDR3 is TGTGCCAGCACCTGGACATTTGGCTACACCTTC. Amino acids: CASTWTFGYTF.

The chain employs TRBV18 and TRBJ2-7; D ambiguous. Germline V lookup: CDR1 KGHSH, CDR2 LQKENI. Between the trimmed V and J ends, which lost 3 bases and 2 bases, there was a span of 8 bases. CDR3 length equals 13 residues. CDR3 protein: CASSPDTTYEQYF. In DNA, the CDR3 is TGTGCCAGCTCACCCGATACTACCTACGAGCAGTACTTC.

This chain links TRBV6-1 with TRBJ2-1, with a possible D match to TRBD1 (6 bases). Germline V lookup: CDR1 MNHNS, CDR2 SASEGT. The V and J ends lost 2 bases and 4 bases respectively, with 15 bases between them. CDR3 size: 16 residues. DNA for the CDR3: TGTGCCAGCAGTGAATTTGGGACACAAGGTTACAATGAGCAGTTCTTC. Translation gives CASSEFGTQGYNEQFF.

This chain links TRBV6-4 with TRBJ2-7; possible D gene TRBD2, 7 bases. The CDR3 has 13 residues. V was shortened by 3 bases and J by 6 bases, with 12 bases between the two germline ends. Germline V gives CDR1 MRHNA, CDR2 SNTAGT. DNA of the CDR3: TGTGCCAGCAGTGAGGTGGGGGGGGCCGAGCAGTACTTC. Protein product: CASSEVGGAEQYF.

For the CDR3, the DNA is TGTGCCAGCAAAAGAGCTCCGGGAGGGGTGGATGGCTACACCTTC. Protein: CASKRAPGGVDGYTF. The V and J genes are TRBV2 and TRBJ1-2, with D possibly TRBD1 on 5 matching bases. CDR1 and CDR2 (germline): SNHLY, FYNNEI. V shed 7 bases and J shed 6 bases, with 21 bases lying between them. This CDR3 has 15 residues.